The clone carrying this T cell receptor beta chain has only a few counts. The antigen is unknown. With autoimmune disease history or systemic immunosuppression, patients were excluded. Generated by immunoSEQ multiplex PCR, the TCRdb table keeps only in-frame clones and is missing some. The sample records 35,000 to 50,000 clones, around nine tenths being singletons. This sample was included in a study of OX40 agonist ivuxolimab in advanced cancers. Study observations and caveats: Doses of 0.1 to 3.0 mg/kg were accompanied by clonal expansion of CD4+ and CD8+ blood T cells by week 6.

This CDR3 contains 15 residues. The V and J ends lost 8 bases and 0 bases, in that order; junction bases with no gene match: 8. Germline CDR1 reads MNHNY; CDR2 reads SVGAGI (reference sequence). This specimen consisted of CD4+ or CD8+ T cells sorted from blood, obtained in a trial of the OX40 agonist ivuxolimab. The TCR was taken from an adult with an advanced solid tumor such as melanoma, head and neck, liver or kidney cancer. This chain links TRBV6-6 with TRBJ1-1; TRBD1 matches at 8 bases. The CDR3 nucleotides are TGTGCCAGCGAGATAGGACAGGGTTTGAACACTGAAGCTTTCTTT. Protein: CASEIGQGLNTEAFF.